This note documents a single TCR beta chain sequence. Individual cDNA molecules carried attached unique molecular identifiers. TCRdb reprocessed the 5' RACE reads via MiXCR and lists one record per CDR3 protein. The profile shows 20,000 to 25,000 distinct CDR3 sequences, under 5% of them singletons. Trimming shortened V by 1 base and J by 0 bases, and 12 bases separated the two germline ends. The CDR3 consists of 16 residues. Germline CDR1 reads SGHRS; CDR2 reads YFSETQ. These data belong to a study of early T cells in non-severe SARS-CoV-2 infection. Study-level information: Bulk RNA from unsorted whole blood was sequenced; chains were unpaired.

This TCR was sampled from an adult who was a healthcare worker with PCR-confirmed SARS-CoV-2 infection or an uninfected control (not recorded which). Sequencing input: whole blood. This sequence joins TRBV5-1 and TRBJ2-3, with D perhaps matching TRBD2 (6 bases). Here the CDR3 DNA reads TGCGCCAGCAGCTTGCTTTCCGGGGGAAGCACAGATACGCAGTATTTT. Protein product: CASSLLSGGSTDTQYF.